These T cell receptor beta chains were read from a single sample in a study of blood T cells in healthy people across ages. TCRdb fed the 5' RACE reads into MiXCR, producing one record per CDR3 protein. Among 550,000 to 650,000 distinct CDR3 sequences, about 28% were seen once, and the ten largest hold 3.6%. The same sample was also used in a study of T cells of mothers and their children.

Sequenced: blood. The receptors shown here come from a boy younger than 10 in good health. CDR3s include the opening cysteine and the closing phenylalanine or tryptophan. Each record gives: CDR3 length, J gene, clone size, V gene, D gene, CDR3 DNA, CDR3 protein. The D gene is left open where the match is weak. Only some rows state a clone size, as once, few, many or a class for expanded clones.

length: 16
J: TRBJ2-3
size: few
V: TRBV5-1
D: -
DNA: TGCGCCAGCAGCTTGGCCCGGGTTTGGGCCACAGATACGCAGTATTTT
CDR3: CASSLARVWATDTQYF

length: 14
J: TRBJ1-1
size: once
V: TRBV29-1
D: -
DNA: TGCAGCGTTGGGGGCCTGCGCCGAGGCACTGAAGCTTTCTTT
CDR3: CSVGGLRRGTEAFF

length: 15
J: TRBJ2-2
size: few
V: TRBV2
D: -
DNA: TGTGCCAGCAGTCAGCAGGGAGGGAACACCGGGGAGCTGTTTTTT
CDR3: CASSQQGGNTGELFF

length: 16
J: TRBJ2-3
size: -
V: TRBV5-1
D: -
DNA: TGCGCCAGCAGCTTGTTCGGCGACAGTTCCACAGATACGCAGTATTTT
CDR3: CASSLFGDSSTDTQYF

length: 19
J: TRBJ2-1
size: -
V: TRBV7-8
D: TRBD2
DNA: TGTGCCAGCAGCTGGAGAGGTATTGGATGGACTAGCGGGGGTATTGAGCAGTTCTTC
CDR3: CASSWRGIGWTSGGIEQFF

length: 16
J: TRBJ1-4
size: few
V: TRBV5-1
D: -
DNA: TGCGCCAGCAGCCCGAACCCGCGCCCAACTAATGAAAAACTGTTTTTT
CDR3: CASSPNPRPTNEKLFF

length: 14
J: TRBJ2-1
size: -
V: TRBV13
D: -
DNA: TGTGCCAGCAGCTGGACTATGTCATACAATGAGCAGTTCTTC
CDR3: CASSWTMSYNEQFF

length: 12
J: TRBJ2-3
size: few
V: TRBV10-3
D: TRBD2
DNA: TGTGCCAGTAGCGGGAGGGCAGATACGCAGTATTTT
CDR3: CASSGRADTQYF

length: 11
J: TRBJ1-2
size: -
V: TRBV20-1
D: -
DNA: TGCAGTGCTGCACCCTTTGCGGGCTACACCTTC
CDR3: CSAAPFAGYTF

length: 13
J: TRBJ2-3
size: -
V: TRBV25-1
D: -
DNA: TGTGCCAGCAGTGGTAGGGCTAGGGGTACGCAGTATTTT
CDR3: CASSGRARGTQYF

length: 10
J: TRBJ2-5
size: -
V: TRBV5-1
D: -
DNA: TGCGCCACCGTGCGATTGGCCCAGTACTTC
CDR3: CATVRLAQYF